A single sample gave rise to the 12 T cell receptor beta chains below, sequenced in a study of cytomegalovirus exposure and HLA in healthy donors. PCR was performed using 60 Vbeta and 13 Jbeta primers. The repertoire was sequenced with immunoSEQ multiplex PCR; TCRdb's copy has only in-frame clones and lacks some. The sample records around 280,000 clones, 70% to 90% being singletons. The sample was PBMCs. The receptors shown here come from a woman aged 18-29 years in good health and CMV-seronegative.

This clone was seen only a few times. The chain uses TRBV5-4 and TRBJ1-6; no reliable D call. The length of the CDR3 is 15 residues. From germline, CDR1 is SGHNT and CDR2 YYREEE (reference sequence). Trimming removed 1 base from V and 0 bases from J, with 5 bases in between. The DNA of the CDR3 is TGTGCCAGCAGCTTGATGAGCTCCTATAATTCACCCCTCCACTTT. Translating it yields CASSLMSSYNSPLHF.

The chain uses TRBV6-1 and TRBJ2-1; 9 bases align to TRBD1. CDR3 length equals 15 residues. The V gene's germline CDR1 is MNHNS and CDR2 SASEGT. With V trimmed by 6 bases and J by 6 bases, 9 bases remained unmatched. In DNA, the CDR3 is TGTGCCAGCAGGTTGGTGGGACAGGGTGGCAATGAGCAGTTCTTC. It yields the protein CASRLVGQGGNEQFF.

CDR3 sequence reads: CASSVRGPDQPQHF. For the CDR3, the DNA is TGTGCCAGCAGCGTCAGGGGTCCCGATCAGCCCCAGCATTTT. The chain employs TRBV5-6 and TRBJ1-5, with D possibly TRBD1 on 6 matching bases. Trimming pared 4 bases from V and 5 bases from J, leaving 13 bases between. The CDR3 loop spans 14 amino acids. The germline gives CDR1 SGHDT, CDR2 YYEEEE.

V usage is TRBV10-1 and J usage is TRBJ2-1; D gene ambiguous. Germline CDR1 WNHNN, CDR2 SYGVQD (reference sequence). CDR3 length: 13 amino acids. Trimming removed 3 bases at V and 10 bases at J, with 13 bases between. The CDR3 loop is CASSDRISYEQFF. The CDR3 coding sequence is TGCGCCAGCAGTGACAGGATCTCCTACGAGCAGTTCTTC.

The chain couples TRBV15 to TRBJ2-1; 7 nucleotides align to TRBD1. Trimming at V came to 3 bases and at J to 4 bases, leaving 6 bases not matched to a gene. Germline V gene sequence: CDR1 LNHNV, CDR2 YYDKDF (reference sequence). This CDR3 is 15 amino acids long. CDR3 in amino acids: CATSRDRFLYNEQFF. The CDR3 region has the DNA TGTGCCACCAGCAGGGACAGGTTCCTTTACAATGAGCAGTTCTTC.

CDR3 loop: CASSPSGQGGYGYTF. DNA of the CDR3: TGTGCCAGCTCACCCTCGGGACAGGGGGGCTATGGCTACACCTTC. The chain couples TRBV18 to TRBJ1-2; 11 bases are shared with TRBD1. The germline gives CDR1 KGHSH, CDR2 LQKENI. The J segment lost 4 bases and the V segment lost 3 bases, leaving 4 bases of the junction unmatched. This CDR3 spans 15 amino acids.

The V gene is TRBV2, the J gene TRBJ2-1; D is perhaps TRBD2 (5 bases). The V gene lost 6 bases and the J gene lost 9 bases, with 12 bases spanning the gap. The CDR3 has 12 residues. Germline CDR1 is SNHLY and CDR2 is FYNNEI. CDR3 loop: CASSQFRGEQFF. DNA of the CDR3: TGTGCCAGCAGCCAGTTTCGGGGTGAGCAGTTCTTC. Looking up the rest from reference TRBV2 and TRBJ2-1 gives the full variable domain: EPEVTQTPSHQVTQMGQEVILRCVPISNHLYFYWYRQILGQKVEFLVSFYNNEISEKSEIFDDQFSVERPDGSNFTLKIRSTKLEDSAMYFCASSQFRGEQFFGPGTRLTVL.

DNA for the CDR3: TGTGCCAGCAGTTCGACAGGGGAGGATCAGCCCCAGCATTTT. It specifies CASSSTGEDQPQHF. This rearrangement joins TRBV6-6 to TRBJ1-5; 8 bases map to TRBD1. Trimming removed 4 bases from V and 5 bases from J; junction bases left unmatched: 4. Germline CDR1 and CDR2: MNHNY and SVGAGI (reference sequence). The CDR3 has 14 amino acids.

This clone has a handful of counts. The chain links TRBV7-9 to TRBJ1-5; no reliable D call. The CDR3 is 12 residues long. Between the trimmed V and J ends, which lost 3 bases and 4 bases, there was a span of 4 bases. Germline values: CDR1 SEHNR, CDR2 FQNEAQ (reference sequence). The chain's CDR3 is CASSFPNQPQHF. CDR3 nucleotide sequence: TGTGCCAGCAGCTTTCCGAATCAGCCCCAGCATTTT.

The V gene is TRBV11-2, the J gene TRBJ2-7, with D possibly matching TRBD2 (5 bases). This CDR3 is built from 15 residues. Germline V gene sequence: CDR1 SGHAT, CDR2 FQNNGV. Trimming took off 5 bases at V and 5 bases at J, with 19 bases between the two ends. The CDR3: CASSEGLLQGHEQYF. For the CDR3, the DNA is TGTGCCAGCAGCGAAGGACTGCTTCAAGGCCACGAGCAGTACTTC.

The chain joins TRBV15 to TRBJ1-2; D unclear. CDR3 size: 14 residues. The germline V and J ends were trimmed by 3 bases and 7 bases, with 15 bases remaining between them. The germline gives CDR1 LNHNV, CDR2 YYDKDF (reference sequence). CDR3 in amino acids: CATSSADFLAGYTF. As DNA, the CDR3 is TGTGCCACCAGCAGTGCTGACTTTTTGGCTGGCTACACCTTC.

This chain joins TRBV29-1 and TRBJ1-2; 8 bases agree with TRBD1. This CDR3 region has 17 residues. Germline values: CDR1 SQVTM, CDR2 ANQGSEA. Unmatched junction bases numbered 14, after V lost 1 base and J lost 4 bases. The CDR3 DNA reads TGCAGCGTTGAAGCCCGGGGACAGGACAGAGGCGGCTATGGCTACACCTTC. As protein: CSVEARGQDRGGYGYTF.